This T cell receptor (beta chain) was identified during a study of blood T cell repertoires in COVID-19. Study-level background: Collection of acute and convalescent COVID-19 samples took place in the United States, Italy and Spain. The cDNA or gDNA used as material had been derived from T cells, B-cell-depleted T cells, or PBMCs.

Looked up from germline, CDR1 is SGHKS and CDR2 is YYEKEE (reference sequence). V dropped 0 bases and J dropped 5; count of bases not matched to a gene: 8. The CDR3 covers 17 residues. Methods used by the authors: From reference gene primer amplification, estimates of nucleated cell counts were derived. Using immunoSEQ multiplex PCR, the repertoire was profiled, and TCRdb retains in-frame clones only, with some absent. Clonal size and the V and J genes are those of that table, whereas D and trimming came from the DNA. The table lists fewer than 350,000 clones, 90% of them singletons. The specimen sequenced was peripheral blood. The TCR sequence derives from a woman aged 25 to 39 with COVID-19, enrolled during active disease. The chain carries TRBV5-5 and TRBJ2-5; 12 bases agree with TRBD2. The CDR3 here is CASSLEASGRAGETQYF. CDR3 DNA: TGTGCCAGCAGCTTGGAGGCTAGCGGGAGGGCAGGGGAGACCCAGTACTTC.